Listed below are T cell receptor beta chains from one sample, sequenced in a study of T cell responses to AZD1222 COVID-19 vaccine. The protocol was immunoSEQ multiplex PCR, while the TCRdb copy is restricted to in-frame clones and leaves out a portion. The profile shows some 40,000 clones, roughly 77% of them singletons. The sequences come from peripheral blood, collected 28 days after the second dose of the MenACWY control vaccine. The origin of the receptors is an adult who received the MenACWY meningococcal vaccine as a control. CDR3s include the opening cysteine and the closing phenylalanine or tryptophan. D genes are given only for firm matches. Rows give clone size only sometimes, using once, few, many, or a class for an expanded clone.

J gene: TRBJ1-6; clone size: .; D gene: .; V gene: TRBV14; CDR3 DNA: TGTGCCAGCAGCCAAGATGGGTATTCACCCCTCCACTTT; CDR3 protein: CASSQDGYSPLHF
J gene: TRBJ1-1; clone size: .; D gene: TRBD1; V gene: TRBV5-1; CDR3 DNA: TGCGCCAGCAGCTGGGGACAGGGGATAATGAACACTGAAGCTTTCTTT; CDR3 protein: CASSWGQGIMNTEAFF
J gene: TRBJ1-1; clone size: .; D gene: .; V gene: TRBV6-4; CDR3 DNA: TGTGCCAGCAGCCGGGACACGGACACTGAAGCTTTCTTT; CDR3 protein: CASSRDTDTEAFF
J gene: TRBJ1-1; clone size: .; D gene: TRBD1; V gene: TRBV5-4; CDR3 DNA: TGTGCCAGCAGCTTGCCTAACAGGGGGGGGACTGAAGCTTTCTTT; CDR3 protein: CASSLPNRGGTEAFF
J gene: TRBJ2-1; clone size: .; D gene: TRBD2; V gene: TRBV7-9; CDR3 DNA: TGTGCCAGCAGCCCGGGACTAGCGGAAAATGAGCAGTTCTTC; CDR3 protein: CASSPGLAENEQFF
J gene: TRBJ1-5; clone size: .; D gene: .; V gene: TRBV7-9; CDR3 DNA: TGTGCCAGCAGCCTTGACAGGTTCCAGGGGCCCCAGCATTTT; CDR3 protein: CASSLDRFQGPQHF
J gene: TRBJ1-4; clone size: .; D gene: TRBD1; V gene: TRBV2; CDR3 DNA: TGTGCCAGCAGGGGGACAGGGGGAGAAAAACTGTTTTTT; CDR3 protein: CASRGTGGEKLFF
J gene: TRBJ1-1; clone size: few; D gene: .; V gene: TRBV19; CDR3 DNA: TGTGCCAGTAGGGGGGAGGGGCTGGTCACTGAAGCTTTCTTT; CDR3 protein: CASRGEGLVTEAFF
J gene: TRBJ2-4; clone size: few; D gene: TRBD2; V gene: TRBV4-2; CDR3 DNA: TGTGCCAGCAGCCAAGTCGGGACTAGCGAGGCCAAAAACATTCAGTACTTC; CDR3 protein: CASSQVGTSEAKNIQYF
J gene: TRBJ1-6; clone size: few; D gene: .; V gene: TRBV7-9; CDR3 DNA: TGTGCCAGCAGCTTAGGGTCACCCCTCCACTTT; CDR3 protein: CASSLGSPLHF
J gene: TRBJ1-5; clone size: .; D gene: TRBD1; V gene: TRBV6-1; CDR3 DNA: TGTGCCAGCAGTGAAGAGACAGGGGGCAATCAGCCCCAGCATTTT; CDR3 protein: CASSEETGGNQPQHF
J gene: TRBJ1-5; clone size: .; D gene: .; V gene: TRBV7-8; CDR3 DNA: TGTGCCAGCAGCCGAGGGGTCAATCAGCCCCAGCATTTT; CDR3 protein: CASSRGVNQPQHF
J gene: TRBJ1-1; clone size: .; D gene: .; V gene: TRBV28; CDR3 DNA: TGTGCCAGCGGGGGCCCGGGGGCTTTCTTT; CDR3 protein: CASGGPGAFF
J gene: TRBJ1-1; clone size: .; D gene: .; V gene: TRBV6-5; CDR3 DNA: TGTGCCAGCAGTTACTCAGTGGGGGCTGAAGCTTTCTTT; CDR3 protein: CASSYSVGAEAFF
J gene: TRBJ2-7; clone size: .; D gene: TRBD2; V gene: TRBV28; CDR3 DNA: TGTGCCAGCGTTAGAAATGTTTTGCTAGCGGGAGCCTACGAGCAGTACTTC; CDR3 protein: CASVRNVLLAGAYEQYF
J gene: TRBJ2-3; clone size: .; D gene: .; V gene: TRBV5-1; CDR3 DNA: TGCGCCAGCGGAACGGGGGGCCACCCAGATACGCAGTATTTT; CDR3 protein: CASGTGGHPDTQYF
J gene: TRBJ2-5; clone size: .; D gene: .; V gene: TRBV7-9; CDR3 DNA: TGTGCCAGCAGCCGGAGCCATGGGGGTATCGAGACCCAGTACTTC; CDR3 protein: CASSRSHGGIETQYF
J gene: TRBJ2-5; clone size: once; D gene: TRBD2; V gene: TRBV7-2; CDR3 DNA: TGTGCCAGCAGCCCGGGGAGGGGCTGGGAGACCCAGTACTTC; CDR3 protein: CASSPGRGWETQYF
J gene: TRBJ1-4; clone size: .; D gene: .; V gene: TRBV5-1; CDR3 DNA: TGCGCCAGCAGCCTCTTCCGAGCGGGGAAAGAAGAAAAACTGTTTTTT; CDR3 protein: CASSLFRAGKEEKLFF
J gene: TRBJ2-3; clone size: .; D gene: TRBD2; V gene: TRBV19; CDR3 DNA: TGTGCCAGCGGACTAGCGGGAGGGACAGATACGCAGTATTTT; CDR3 protein: CASGLAGGTDTQYF
J gene: TRBJ1-5; clone size: .; D gene: .; V gene: TRBV12-3/TRBV12-4; CDR3 DNA: TGTGCCAGCAGTTTTCCCGGGGTCTCGTCCCAGCATTTT; CDR3 protein: CASSFPGVSSQHF
J gene: TRBJ1-1; clone size: .; D gene: .; V gene: TRBV6-5; CDR3 DNA: TGTGCCAGCAGTTCCCCGGACATCAGCGGAACTGAAGCTTTCTTT; CDR3 protein: CASSSPDISGTEAFF
J gene: TRBJ2-3; clone size: .; D gene: .; V gene: TRBV10-3; CDR3 DNA: TGTGCCATCTCCCGGACAGATACGCAGTATTTT; CDR3 protein: CAISRTDTQYF
J gene: TRBJ2-5; clone size: few; D gene: .; V gene: TRBV6-1; CDR3 DNA: TGTGCCAGCAGTGAACTCGTCAGACCCGATGGGACCCAGTACTTC; CDR3 protein: CASSELVRPDGTQYF
J gene: TRBJ2-2; clone size: .; D gene: .; V gene: TRBV19; CDR3 DNA: TGTGCCAGTAATCTCAGGGCCGACAGCGGGGAGCTGTTTTTT; CDR3 protein: CASNLRADSGELFF
J gene: TRBJ1-1; clone size: .; D gene: .; V gene: TRBV18; CDR3 DNA: TGTGCCAGCTCACCAACATCCCAGACGAACACTGAAGCTTTCTTT; CDR3 protein: CASSPTSQTNTEAFF
J gene: TRBJ1-5; clone size: .; D gene: .; V gene: TRBV7-9; CDR3 DNA: TGTGCCAGCAGCTTAGCAGGGTATCAGCCCCAGCATTTT; CDR3 protein: CASSLAGYQPQHF
J gene: TRBJ2-1; clone size: .; D gene: TRBD2; V gene: TRBV9; CDR3 DNA: TGTGCCAGCAGCCCTAGTATAGCGGGAGGGTTCAATGAGCAGTTCTTC; CDR3 protein: CASSPSIAGGFNEQFF